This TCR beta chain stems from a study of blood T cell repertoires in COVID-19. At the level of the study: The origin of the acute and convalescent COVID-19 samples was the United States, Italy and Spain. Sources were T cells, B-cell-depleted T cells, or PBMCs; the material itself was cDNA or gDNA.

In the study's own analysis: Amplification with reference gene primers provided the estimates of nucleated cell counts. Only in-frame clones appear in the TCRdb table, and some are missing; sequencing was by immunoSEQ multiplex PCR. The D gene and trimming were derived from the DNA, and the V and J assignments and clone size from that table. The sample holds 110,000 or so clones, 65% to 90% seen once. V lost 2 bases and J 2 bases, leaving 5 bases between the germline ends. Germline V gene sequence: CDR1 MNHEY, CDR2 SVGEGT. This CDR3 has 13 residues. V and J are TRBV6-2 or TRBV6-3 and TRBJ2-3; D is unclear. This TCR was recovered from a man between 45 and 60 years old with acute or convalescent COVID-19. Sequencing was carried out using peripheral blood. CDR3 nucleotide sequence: TGTGCCAGCAGTTACCCCCACACAGATACGCAGTATTTT. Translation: CASSYPHTDTQYF.